One sample yielded the 30 T cell receptor beta chains listed below, sequenced in a study of shared clonotypes between healthy human individuals. Assay: immunoSEQ multiplex PCR; the TCRdb copy retains only in-frame clones and omits some. The table has approximately 320,000 clones, approximately 79% seen once. Sequenced sample: memory CD4+ T cells sorted from blood. The subset: CD45RA-negative fraction. The receptors originated from a man aged 30-40 years in good health.

The chain has TRBV6-4 and TRBJ2-2, with TRBD1 as a possible D gene (6 bases). V was pared by 4 bases and J by 4 bases, with 19 bases between. Germline CDR1 MRHNA, CDR2 SNTAGT. The CDR3 runs 17 residues. The CDR3: CASSANYRVAGTGELFF. The CDR3 DNA is TGTGCCAGCAGTGCTAACTACAGGGTGGCGGGCACCGGGGAGCTGTTTTTT.

This clone was found once. The chain joins TRBV4-3 to TRBJ1-2, with D possibly matching TRBD1 (6 bases). Germline lookup yields CDR1 LGHNA and CDR2 YSLEER. The CDR3 is 17 amino acids. The V end lost 0 bases, the J end lost 5 bases, and 19 bases lay between the germline ends. The CDR3 sequence: CASSQDSPTGTTYGYTF. The CDR3 coding sequence is TGCGCCAGCAGCCAAGATAGTCCCACCGGGACAACGTATGGCTACACCTTC.

CDR3: CASSGQGYYGYTF. The CDR3 bases are TGTGCCAGCAGCGGACAGGGGTACTATGGCTACACCTTC. This chain connects TRBV7-9 to TRBJ1-2; TRBD1 matches 9 bases. After removal of 5 bases from V and 3 bases from J, the junction contained 1 base not matched to a gene. The CDR3 has 13 amino acids. Germline V gene data show CDR1 as SEHNR and CDR2 as FQNEAQ (reference sequence). Variable domain in full (rest from reference TRBV7-9 and TRBJ1-2): DTGVSQNPRHKITKRGQNVTFRCDPISEHNRLYWYRQTLGQGPEFLTYFQNEAQLEKSRLLSDRFSAERPKGSFSTLEIQRTEQGDSAMYLCASSGQGYYGYTFGSGTRLTVV.

The genes are TRBV11-3 and TRBJ2-7; D possibly corresponds to TRBD2 (6 bases). Trimming took off 1 base at V and 3 bases at J, with 10 bases between the two ends. The CDR3 spans 14 residues. CDR1 and CDR2 from the germline V gene are SGHNT and YENEEA. The CDR3 region is CASSLAGVHYEQYF. The CDR3 nucleotides are TGTGCCAGCAGCTTAGCGGGGGTGCACTACGAGCAGTACTTC.

The chain couples TRBV19 to TRBJ1-5, with 8 bases aligning to TRBD1. V dropped 4 bases and J dropped 11; count of bases not matched to a gene: 10. Looked up from germline, CDR1 is LNHDA and CDR2 is SQIVND (reference sequence). This CDR3 comprises 14 residues. The CDR3 nucleotides are TGTGCCAGTAGTACCCGACAGGGGACCTCGGCCCAGCATTTT. Protein sequence: CASSTRQGTSAQHF.

The chain links TRBV29-1 to TRBJ2-3, with unresolved D. Germline assignment: CDR1 SQVTM and CDR2 ANQGSEA. This CDR3 is built from 12 residues. V gave up 7 bases and J gave up 1 base, with 9 bases separating them. The CDR3 region is CSGVDGTDTQYF. In DNA form, the CDR3 reads TGCAGCGGCGTGGACGGCACAGATACGCAGTATTTT.

V gene TRBV27 combines with J gene TRBJ2-1; weak D call: TRBD2 (6 bases). Germline CDR1 MNHEY, CDR2 SMNVEV (reference sequence). This CDR3 is 16 amino acids long. V was trimmed by 5 bases and J by 1 base, leaving 15 bases between them. The CDR3 DNA reads TGTGCCAGCAGTCCTACTAGCTTCAGTTCCTACAATGAGCAGTTCTTC. It encodes CASSPTSFSSYNEQFF.

J is TRBJ2-3 and V is TRBV5-4; D gene unclear. Germline V gene lookup returns CDR1 SGHNT and CDR2 YYREEE (reference sequence). This CDR3 is built from 14 residues. Trimming took off 7 bases at V and 0 bases at J, with 12 bases between the two ends. The CDR3 is CASGKTSSTDTQYF. In DNA, the CDR3 is TGTGCCAGCGGGAAAACCTCTAGCACAGATACGCAGTATTTT.

This rearrangement joins TRBV25-1 to TRBJ2-1; the match to TRBD2 covers 8 bases. The CDR3 runs 16 residues. The germline V gene encodes CDR1 MGHDK and CDR2 SYGVNS. Germline trimming cut 0 bases from V and 8 bases from J; bases unmatched to any gene: 9. The CDR3 DNA is TGTGCCAGCAGTGAATATACCAGCGGGGGCTGGGATGAGCAGTTCTTC. Encoded protein: CASSEYTSGGWDEQFF.

Here the CDR3 DNA reads TGTGCCAGCAGTTTTGGGGCCACTGAAGCTTTCTTT. Its translation is CASSFGATEAFF. The rearrangement uses TRBV28 and TRBJ1-1; D possibly corresponds to TRBD1 (5 bases). V shed 3 bases and J shed 4 bases, with 6 bases lying between them. CDR1 is MDHEN and CDR2 is SYDVKM in the germline V gene. The CDR3 is 12 residues long.

CDR3 sequence reads: CASSDSSNQPQHF. Written as DNA, the CDR3 is TGTGCCAGCAGCGACAGTAGCAATCAGCCCCAGCATTTT. The rearrangement links TRBV2 to TRBJ1-5, with a weak D call TRBD1 (5 bases). CDR3 length: 13 residues. Germline loops: CDR1 SNHLY, CDR2 FYNNEI. V was trimmed by 6 bases and J by 0 bases, leaving 6 bases between them.

V usage is TRBV2 and J usage is TRBJ1-2, with 7 bases that match TRBD1. Trimming at V came to 6 bases and at J to 7 bases, leaving 8 bases not matched to a gene. Germline V gene sequence: CDR1 SNHLY, CDR2 FYNNEI. The CDR3 runs 13 residues. The CDR3: CASSNVNRGGYTF. The CDR3, as DNA: TGTGCCAGCAGCAACGTCAACAGGGGTGGCTACACCTTC.

The rearrangement links TRBV5-5 to TRBJ2-1; 13 nucleotides align to TRBD2. CDR1 SGHKS and CDR2 YYEKEE come from the germline V gene (reference sequence). The V and J ends lost 4 bases and 8 bases, in that order; junction bases with no gene match: 9. The CDR3 consists of 16 residues. CDR3 amino acids: CASSVTGLAGFDEQFF. Written as DNA, the CDR3 is TGTGCCAGCAGCGTAACGGGACTAGCGGGATTTGATGAGCAGTTCTTC.

The gene calls are TRBV9 and TRBJ1-1; possible D gene TRBD1, 5 bases. Germline lookup yields CDR1 SGDLS and CDR2 YYNGEE. The length of the CDR3 is 15 residues. V was shortened by 4 bases and J by 2 bases, with 15 bases between the two germline ends. The CDR3 DNA reads TGTGCCAGCAGCAACCGACAGTCACCTAACACTGAAGCTTTCTTT. This codes for CASSNRQSPNTEAFF.

The chain couples TRBV28 to TRBJ2-7, with TRBD1 matching over 9 bases. The length of the CDR3 is 12 residues. Germline CDR1 reads MDHEN; CDR2 reads SYDVKM. The V and J ends lost 8 bases and 2 bases, in that order; junction bases with no gene match: 1. The CDR3 DNA follows: TGTGCCAGCCGGGACAGGGCCTACGAGCAGTACTTC. Translating it yields CASRDRAYEQYF.

The chain has TRBV25-1 and TRBJ2-1, with a possible D match to TRBD1 (5 bases). Trimming shortened V by 3 bases and J by 1 base, and 10 bases separated the two germline ends. The length of the CDR3 is 15 residues. CDR1 and CDR2 (germline): MGHDK, SYGVNS. The CDR3 protein is CASSDAGQSYNEQFF. The DNA for the CDR3 is TGTGCCAGCAGTGATGCAGGACAATCCTACAATGAGCAGTTCTTC.

This clone was seen a handful of times. The chain employs TRBV5-1 and TRBJ2-7, with 11 bases matching TRBD1. Germline V gene sequence: CDR1 SGHRS, CDR2 YFSETQ. This CDR3 has 15 residues. J lost 6 bases, V lost 0 bases, and 5 bases had no gene match. CDR3 DNA: TGCGCCAGCAGCTTGGCCGGACAGGGGGCTGGCGAGCAGTACTTC. Its protein product is CASSLAGQGAGEQYF.

The chain carries TRBV29-1 and TRBJ1-2; D not certain. CDR1 is SQVTM, CDR2 ANQGSEA, per germline. V was cut by 5 bases and J by 3 bases, with 10 bases left in between. This CDR3 is built from 12 residues. The CDR3 loop is CSVSTGDYGYTF. In DNA, the CDR3 is TGCAGCGTTTCAACCGGGGACTATGGCTACACCTTC. Complete variable domain (other parts from reference TRBV29-1 and TRBJ1-2): SAVISQKPSRDICQRGTSLTIQCQVDSQVTMMFWYRQQPGQSLTLIATANQGSEATYESGFVIDKFPISRPNLTFSTLTVSNMSPEDSSIYLCSVSTGDYGYTFGSGTRLTVV.

This clone was recorded only once. V and J are TRBV5-1 and TRBJ1-5; the D is unclear. The germline V and J ends were trimmed by 0 bases and 1 base, with 5 bases remaining between them. Germline V gene sequence: CDR1 SGHRS, CDR2 YFSETQ. The CDR3 runs 14 residues. For the CDR3, the DNA is TGCGCCAGCAGCTTGGAACCGAGCAATCAGCCCCAGCATTTT. Protein product: CASSLEPSNQPQHF.

This clone appeared a few times. The chain uses TRBV30 and TRBJ2-2, with TRBD2 matching 7 bases. There are 16 residues in the CDR3. V lost 2 bases to trimming and J lost 2 bases; unmatched junction nucleotides: 8. The germline gives CDR1 GTSNPN, CDR2 SVGIG (reference sequence). This CDR3 is CAWSPPGLSNTGELFF. The CDR3 DNA follows: TGTGCCTGGAGTCCCCCGGGACTATCTAACACCGGGGAGCTGTTTTTT.

The chain recombines TRBV7-3 with TRBJ2-5; 8 bases agree with TRBD2. In germline, CDR1 is SGHTA, CDR2 FQGTGA. V lost 5 bases and J lost 1; bases outside the gene matches: 9. The CDR3 has 16 amino acids. The CDR3 DNA is TGTGCCAGCAGCATAGGTTCTACTAGCGGCCAAGAGACCCAGTACTTC. Translated: CASSIGSTSGQETQYF. Filled out from reference TRBV7-3 and TRBJ2-5, the complete variable domain reads GAGVSQTPSNKVTEKGKYVELRCDPISGHTALYWYRQSLGQGPEFLIYFQGTGAADDSGLPNDRFFAVRPEGSVSTLKIQRTERGDSAVYLCASSIGSTSGQETQYFGPGTRLLVL.

The gene calls are TRBV27 and TRBJ2-7; D is uncertain. Germline V gene lookup returns CDR1 MNHEY and CDR2 SMNVEV (reference sequence). The CDR3 consists of 12 residues. Trimming cost V 5 bases and J 5 bases, with 10 bases left between them. CDR3 residues: CASSRRLDEQYF. CDR3 DNA sequence: TGTGCCAGCAGTCGTCGTCTGGACGAGCAGTACTTC.

The rearrangement links TRBV7-2 to TRBJ2-1, with 8 nucleotides matching TRBD2. The CDR3 loop spans 15 amino acids. V dropped 1 base and J dropped 7; count of bases not matched to a gene: 6. Germline lookup yields CDR1 SGHTA and CDR2 FQGNSA. CDR3 nucleotide sequence: TGTGCCAGCAGCTTAGGTCCGGGAGGGCCTAATGAGCAGTTCTTC. Amino acid sequence: CASSLGPGGPNEQFF.

This clone was recorded only once. The V gene is TRBV4-2, the J gene TRBJ2-7, with 8 bases fitting TRBD2. This CDR3 contains 17 residues. Per germline, CDR1 LGHNA and CDR2 YNFKEQ. The ends lost 2 bases at V and 6 bases at J; junction bases unmatched: 15. The CDR3 DNA reads TGTGCCAGCAGCCAAAAGGGGTGGGTAGCGGGAAGAGGCGAGCAGTACTTC. Translation gives CASSQKGWVAGRGEQYF.

DNA for the CDR3: TGTGCCAGCTCACCACCGGCAACGGGAGGGCTCGAGCAGTACTTC. This translates into CASSPPATGGLEQYF. The V gene is TRBV18, the J gene TRBJ2-7, with 8 bases lining up with TRBD2. Germline assignment: CDR1 KGHSH and CDR2 LQKENI. J gave up 6 bases and V 0 bases, and 7 bases lay outside the gene matches. CDR3 length: 15 residues.

V usage is TRBV29-1 and J usage is TRBJ1-1, with D perhaps matching TRBD1 (6 bases). The length of the CDR3 is 13 residues. Trimming cost V 7 bases and J 4 bases, with 16 bases left between them. Per the germline V gene, CDR1 is SQVTM and CDR2 is ANQGSEA. For the CDR3, the DNA is TGCAGCGCTAACCAGGGGCTCGGCACTGAAGCTTTCTTT. Translated, it gives CSANQGLGTEAFF.

The chain combines TRBV28 with TRBJ2-5; D unclear. This CDR3 spans 11 amino acids. V gave up 10 bases and J gave up 5 bases, with 11 bases separating them. Germline V lookup: CDR1 MDHEN, CDR2 SYDVKM. The CDR3 DNA reads TGTGCCACCCGAGGTTATGAGACCCAGTACTTC. It encodes CATRGYETQYF.

This clone was observed at least ten times. This CDR3 is also generated by other DNA sequences in the sample. V is TRBV29-1 and J is TRBJ1-1, with a tentative D call TRBD1 (5 bases). The CDR3 consists of 13 residues. The V and J ends lost 1 base and 1 base respectively, with 7 bases between them. The V gene's germline CDR1 is SQVTM and CDR2 ANQGSEA. The CDR3 spells CSVEGGGNTEAFF. Here the CDR3 DNA reads TGCAGCGTTGAAGGTGGGGGGAACACTGAAGCTTTCTTT.

DNA of the CDR3: TGTGCCAGCAGCTCAGGGGGCCCACCTGAAAAACTGTTTTTT. This encodes CASSSGGPPEKLFF. The chain has TRBV11-2 and TRBJ1-4; 8 bases map to TRBD1. J gave up 7 bases and V 4 bases, and 5 bases lay outside the gene matches. CDR3 length equals 14 residues. Germline CDR1 is SGHAT and CDR2 is FQNNGV.

This clone showed up many times. This chain uses TRBV15 with TRBJ2-2; possibly TRBD1 or TRBD2 for D (5 bases each). Germline CDR1 LNHNV, CDR2 YYDKDF (reference sequence). V was trimmed by 1 base and J by 11 bases, leaving 23 bases between them. The CDR3 has 17 amino acids. The CDR3 loop is CATSRGRGRGVSGELFF. CDR3 nucleotides: TGTGCCACCAGCAGAGGACGAGGTCGAGGGGTTTCGGGCGAGCTGTTTTTT.